The 25 T cell receptor beta chains given below trace back to one sample, sequenced in a study of T and B cells in COVID-19 patients. Multiplex PCR with BIOMED2 TRB-A/B primer pools amplified TRB rearrangements. From the multiplex PCR reads, TCRdb called clonotypes with MiXCR, one entry per CDR3 protein. Found here are around 28,000 distinct CDR3 sequences, approximately 32% of them singletons; the top ten hold 1.5% to 2%. Each TRB amplification used about 250-550 ng of genomic DNA from blood. Material: blood. The source is a human donor who had recovered from COVID-19.

This clonotype was seen just once. This sequence joins TRBV12-3 or TRBV12-4 and TRBJ2-1; maybe TRBD2 (6 bases). Trimming left V 5 bases short and J 7 bases short, with 21 bases between. The CDR3 spans 16 residues. As DNA, the CDR3 is TGTGCCAGCAGTGGAAAAAGCGGGTGGGCCATAAATGAGCAGTTCTTC. It specifies CASSGKSGWAINEQFF.

The chain uses TRBV11-1 and TRBJ2-1; TRBD2 agrees at 12 bases. Germline V gene data show CDR1 as SGHAT and CDR2 as FQDESV (reference sequence). The V gene end was trimmed by 4 bases and the J gene end by 9 bases; junction bases not matched to a gene: 16. This CDR3 is 18 amino acids long. This chain's CDR3 is CASSSPGATSGRFGEQFF. CDR3 nucleotides: TGTGCCAGCAGCTCCCCGGGGGCGACTAGCGGGAGATTTGGTGAGCAGTTCTTC.

The chain combines TRBV6-5 with TRBJ2-1; 15 bases are a match to TRBD2. The ends lost 2 bases at V and 7 bases at J; junction bases unmatched: 0. Germline V gene lookup returns CDR1 MNHEY and CDR2 SVGAGI. The CDR3 extends over 15 amino acids. As DNA, the CDR3 is TGTGCCAGCAGTTACGGGACTAGCGGGAGGAATGAGCAGTTCTTC. It yields the protein CASSYGTSGRNEQFF.

The V gene is TRBV6-6, the J gene TRBJ1-6; no reliable D call. The CDR3 has 16 amino acids. The germline V and J ends were trimmed by 7 bases and 0 bases, with 13 bases remaining between them. Germline-derived CDR1 and CDR2 are MNHNY and SVGAGI (reference sequence). In DNA, the CDR3 is TGTGCCAGCACCCTGACACTAAGCTCCTATAATTCACCCCTCCACTTT. Translation: CASTLTLSSYNSPLHF.

This clonotype was observed a handful of times. This rearrangement joins TRBV6-2 or TRBV6-3 to TRBJ1-1; D gene unclear. Per germline, CDR1 MNHEY and CDR2 SVGEGT. V was shortened by 8 bases and J by 0 bases, with 10 bases between the two germline ends. This CDR3 contains 13 residues. The CDR3 sequence is CASLGQLNTEAFF. The CDR3 nucleotides read TGTGCCAGCCTGGGCCAGTTGAACACTGAAGCTTTCTTT.

V gene TRBV11-2 combines with J gene TRBJ2-5; no clear D gene. Between the trimmed V and J ends, which lost 4 bases and 7 bases, there was a span of 16 bases. The germline gives CDR1 SGHAT, CDR2 FQNNGV. The CDR3 length is 14 residues. The chain's CDR3 is CASSSRERWGTQYF. DNA for the CDR3: TGTGCCAGCAGCTCCCGAGAACGCTGGGGGACCCAGTACTTC.

This clonotype showed up just a few times. The rearrangement links TRBV6-2 or TRBV6-3 to TRBJ2-3; 9 bases fit TRBD2. This CDR3 region has 18 residues. V lost 5 bases and J lost 5; bases outside the gene matches: 17. Per germline, CDR1 MNHEY and CDR2 SVGEGT. DNA for the CDR3: TGTGCCAGCAGTCCTCCTACGGTAGCGGGAGTAGTAAGAGATACGCAGTATTTT. It is translated as CASSPPTVAGVVRDTQYF.

This clonotype was counted a few times. The CDR3 DNA reads as TGTGCCAGCAGCACTCGACAGGGGACAAACACTGAAGCTTTCTTT. It translates to CASSTRQGTNTEAFF. The V and J genes are TRBV5-4 and TRBJ1-1; 8 nucleotides align to TRBD1. CDR1 and CDR2 (germline): SGHNT, YYREEE (reference sequence). The J segment lost 2 bases and the V segment lost 4 bases, leaving 7 bases of the junction unmatched. The CDR3 has 15 residues.

This clonotype was observed once. The rearrangement links TRBV4-3 to TRBJ1-4; 7 bases are shared with TRBD1. The germline V gene encodes CDR1 LGHNA and CDR2 YSLEER. The junction had 6 bases not matched to a gene; V was cut back by 6 bases and J by 2 bases. This CDR3 is 15 amino acids long. Written as DNA, the CDR3 is TGCGCCAGCAGGGGGCAGGGGGGGACTAATGAAAAACTGTTTTTT. Protein product: CASRGQGGTNEKLFF.

Sample share makes this clonotype medium-sized. The genes are TRBV29-1 and TRBJ2-1; D call uncertain. V lost 4 bases, J lost 6 bases, and 7 bases lay in between. The CDR3 contains 11 residues. From germline, CDR1 is SQVTM and CDR2 ANQGSEA. CDR3 residues: CSVVRGNEQFF. The CDR3 nucleotides are TGCAGCGTTGTGCGAGGCAATGAGCAGTTCTTC.

Regarding this clonotype: A clone one base away is much larger, so this may be a read error. The rearrangement joins TRBV19 to TRBJ1-1; D unclear. The CDR3 has 13 amino acids. Germline V gene lookup returns CDR1 LNHDA and CDR2 SQIVND (reference sequence). The CDR3 DNA is TGTGCCAGTAGCCCCTTCATGAACACTAAAGCTTTCTTT. Translated, it gives CASSPFMNTKAFF. The full variable domain, completed using reference TRBV19 and TRBJ1-1, is DGGITQSPKYLFRKEGQNVTLSCEQNLNHDAMYWYRQDPGQGLRLIYYSQIVNDFQKGDIAEGYSVSREKKESFPLTVTSAQKNPTAFYLCASSPFMNTKAFFGQGTRLTVV.

The chain joins TRBV7-2 to TRBJ2-3; D is possibly TRBD2 (6 bases). V was trimmed by 6 bases and J by 6 bases, leaving 22 bases between them. This CDR3 spans 16 amino acids. Germline CDR1 and CDR2: SGHTA and FQGNSA. The CDR3 DNA reads as TGTGCCAGCAGTGCTTCGGGACTCCGGATTGCCGATACGCAGTATTTT. Translation gives CASSASGLRIADTQYF.

This clonotype occurred a few times. The chain recombines TRBV12-3 or TRBV12-4 with TRBJ2-7, with 10 bases matching TRBD2. Trimming removed 3 bases from V and 12 bases from J; junction bases left unmatched: 5. The CDR3 consists of 12 residues. The CDR3 nucleotides are TGTGCCAGCAGTTTTGGGAGGACTAGCGGGTACTTC. It codes for CASSFGRTSGYF.

This clonotype occurred a few times. The chain combines TRBV6-5 with TRBJ2-5; D remains ambiguous. This CDR3 has 16 amino acids. Trimming removed 5 bases from V and 0 bases from J, with 16 bases in between. Germline-derived CDR1 and CDR2 are MNHEY and SVGAGI. The CDR3 reads CASSPTGAAYQETQYF. For the CDR3, the DNA is TGTGCCAGCAGTCCAACTGGAGCTGCGTACCAAGAGACCCAGTACTTC.

The rearrangement uses TRBV19 and TRBJ2-7; maybe TRBD2 (6 bases). The CDR3 length is 14 residues. CDR1 and CDR2 (germline): LNHDA, SQIVND (reference sequence). Trimming removed 3 bases at V and 5 bases at J, with 14 bases between. CDR3 DNA: TGTGCCAGTAGTATTTGGACGGGGGTCCACGAGCAGTACTTC. Translated, it gives CASSIWTGVHEQYF. The variable domain in full, completed from reference TRBV19 and TRBJ2-7, reads DGGITQSPKYLFRKEGQNVTLSCEQNLNHDAMYWYRQDPGQGLRLIYYSQIVNDFQKGDIAEGYSVSREKKESFPLTVTSAQKNPTAFYLCASSIWTGVHEQYFGPGTRLTVT.

In this sample, this clonotype turned up many times. The chain carries TRBV19 and TRBJ2-7, with D possibly matching TRBD2 (5 bases). Between the trimmed V and J ends, which lost 5 bases and 3 bases, there was a span of 11 bases. This CDR3 contains 13 residues. Germline V gene data show CDR1 as LNHDA and CDR2 as SQIVND (reference sequence). CDR3 nucleotide sequence: TGTGCCAGTAGTCCGGGAATCAACTACGAGCAGTACTTC. Its translation is CASSPGINYEQYF.

This clonotype has only a few counts. The chain has TRBV12-3 or TRBV12-4 and TRBJ2-1; 8 positions match TRBD2. The CDR3 is 13 residues long. V was pared by 6 bases and J by 12 bases, with 10 bases of the junction left unmatched. The CDR3 region has the DNA TGTGCCAGCAGATTCACCCCCACTAGCGGGCAGTTCTTC. Translated: CASRFTPTSGQFF.

This chain links TRBV20-1 with TRBJ2-3; tentative D call: TRBD2 (6 bases). V lost 2 bases to trimming and J lost 2 bases, with 17 bases between them. CDR1 is DFQATT and CDR2 is SNEGSKA in the germline V gene (reference sequence). The CDR3 is 16 amino acids. In nucleotides, the CDR3 is TGCAGTGCTAGATCTGGTCGGGGACTGGACACAGATACGCAGTATTTT. Translation: CSARSGRGLDTDTQYF.

The gene calls are TRBV5-1 and TRBJ2-5; a possible D gene is TRBD1 (5 bases). Germline V gene lookup returns CDR1 SGHRS and CDR2 YFSETQ. This CDR3 region has 15 residues. With 3 bases removed from V and 7 bases from J, the gap between germline ends came to 19 bases. The CDR3 bases are TGCGCCAGCAGCTCCTGGACGGACAAAGTAGGGACCCAGTACTTC. Amino acids: CASSSWTDKVGTQYF.

The chain links TRBV14 to TRBJ1-6, with 10 positions matching TRBD1. The CDR3 totals 16 residues. In germline, CDR1 is SGHDN, CDR2 FVKESK. V lost 5 bases and J lost 8; bases outside the gene matches: 9. The CDR3 loop reads CASSSRWDRGYSPLHF. CDR3 coding DNA: TGTGCCAGCAGCTCCAGGTGGGACAGGGGATATTCACCCCTCCACTTT.

The rearrangement joins TRBV7-2 to TRBJ1-2; TRBD1 aligns across 9 bases. The germline CDR1 and CDR2 sequences are SGHTA and FQGNSA. CDR3 length: 16 residues. Trimming took 0 bases from V and 3 from J; bases not matched to a gene: 5. CDR3 sequence (DNA): TGTGCCAGCAGCTTAGCCGGACAGGGGCCTTACTATGGCTACACCTTC. It encodes CASSLAGQGPYYGYTF.

This clonotype occurred a few times. The J gene is TRBJ2-5, the V gene TRBV5-4, with 10 bases aligning to TRBD2. The CDR3 covers 14 residues. CDR1 is SGHNT and CDR2 is YYREEE in the germline V gene (reference sequence). V dropped 1 base and J dropped 4; count of bases not matched to a gene: 1. CDR3 nucleotide sequence: TGTGCCAGCAGCTTGCAGCGGGGGGGAGAGACCCAGTACTTC. Protein: CASSLQRGGETQYF.

In DNA, the CDR3 is TGTGCCAGCTCACCAGAAAAATTCAACTATGGCTACACCTTC. It codes for CASSPEKFNYGYTF. V and J are TRBV18 and TRBJ1-2; D unclear. The CDR3 totals 14 residues. The germline gives CDR1 KGHSH, CDR2 LQKENI. Trimming took 2 bases from V and 2 from J, leaving 9 bases between them.

The rearrangement uses TRBV18 and TRBJ1-2, with 10 positions matching TRBD1. This CDR3 spans 16 amino acids. J gave up 7 bases and V 5 bases, and 13 bases lay outside the gene matches. Germline assignment: CDR1 KGHSH and CDR2 LQKENI. The CDR3 reads CASSTTGGVYQGGYTF. CDR3 sequence (DNA): TGTGCCAGCTCAACGACAGGGGGCGTCTATCAAGGTGGCTACACCTTC.

By sample fraction, this clonotype is medium-sized (0.01 to 0.1%). The V call is TRBV29-1, the J call TRBJ2-7, with D possibly matching TRBD2 (7 bases). The CDR3 spans 16 residues. Germline CDR1 reads SQVTM; CDR2 reads ANQGSEA. V lost 1 base, J lost 2 bases, and 18 bases lay in between. The CDR3 region is CSVEGGGMAGAYEQYF. CDR3 nucleotides: TGCAGCGTTGAAGGGGGGGGTATGGCAGGGGCCTACGAGCAGTACTTC.